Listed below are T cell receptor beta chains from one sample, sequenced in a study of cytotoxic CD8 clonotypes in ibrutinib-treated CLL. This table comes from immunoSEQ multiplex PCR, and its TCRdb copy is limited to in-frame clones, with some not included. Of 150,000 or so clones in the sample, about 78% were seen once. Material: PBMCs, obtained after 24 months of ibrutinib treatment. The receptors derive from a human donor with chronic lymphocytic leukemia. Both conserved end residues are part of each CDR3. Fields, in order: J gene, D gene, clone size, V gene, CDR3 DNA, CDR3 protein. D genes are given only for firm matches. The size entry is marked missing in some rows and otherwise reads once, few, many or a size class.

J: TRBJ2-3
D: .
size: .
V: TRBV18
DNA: TGTGCCAGCTCACCAGGGATCGGGGCTACCACAGATACGCAGTATTTT
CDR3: CASSPGIGATTDTQYF

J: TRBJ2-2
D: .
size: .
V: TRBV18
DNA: TGTGCCAGCTCACCCCGGACCCAACTCCTCGGGGAGCTGTTTTTT
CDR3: CASSPRTQLLGELFF

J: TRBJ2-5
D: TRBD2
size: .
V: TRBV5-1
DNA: TGCGCCAGCAGCTTGGGACTAGCGGGAGGGCCACGCGGAGAGACCCAGTACTTC
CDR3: CASSLGLAGGPRGETQYF

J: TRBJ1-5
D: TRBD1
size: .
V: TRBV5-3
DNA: TGTGCCAGAAGCGCCCACAGGGGACCCTATAGCAATCAGCCCCAGCATTTT
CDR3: CARSAHRGPYSNQPQHF

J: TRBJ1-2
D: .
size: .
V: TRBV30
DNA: TGTGCCTGGAGTGGCCCTACCTTGGACTATGGCTACACCTTC
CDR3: CAWSGPTLDYGYTF

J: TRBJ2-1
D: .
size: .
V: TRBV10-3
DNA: TGTGCCATCAGGGGGAGTGATTTGAATGAGCAGTTCTTC
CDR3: CAIRGSDLNEQFF

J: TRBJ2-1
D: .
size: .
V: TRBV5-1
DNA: TGCGCCAGCAGCACCCAGGAGGGGGAGCAGTTCTTC
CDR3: CASSTQEGEQFF

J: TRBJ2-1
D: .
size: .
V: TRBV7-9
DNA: TGTGCCAGCAGCTTAGCGCGCCCCAGGGTAAATGAGCAGTTCTTC
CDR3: CASSLARPRVNEQFF

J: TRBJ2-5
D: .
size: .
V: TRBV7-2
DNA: TGTGCCAGCAGCCTACGGACGGCCCCTTGGGAGACCCAGTACTTC
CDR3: CASSLRTAPWETQYF

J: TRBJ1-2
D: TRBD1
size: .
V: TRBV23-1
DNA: TGCGCCAGCAGTCAATCGGCCCAGGGGGGAGGCTACACCTTC
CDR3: CASSQSAQGGGYTF

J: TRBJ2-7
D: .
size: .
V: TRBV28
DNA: TGTGCCAGCAGTGGGGGTGGGCCCGAGCAGTACTTC
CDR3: CASSGGGPEQYF

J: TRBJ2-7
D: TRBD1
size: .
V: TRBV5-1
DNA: TGCGCCAGCAGCGCCGGGACAGGGGTTACCTACGAGCAGTACTTC
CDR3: CASSAGTGVTYEQYF

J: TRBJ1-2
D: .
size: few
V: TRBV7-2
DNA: TGTGCCAGCAGCTTAGAGGGACGGGACTATGGCTACACCTTC
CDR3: CASSLEGRDYGYTF

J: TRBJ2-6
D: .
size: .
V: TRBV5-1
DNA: TGCGCCAGCAGCCCGGCGTGGGGGGCCAACGTCCTGACTTTC
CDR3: CASSPAWGANVLTF

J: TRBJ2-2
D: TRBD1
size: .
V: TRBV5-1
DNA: TGCGCCAGCAGCCCCGACAGGGGTGGTGCCGGGGAGCTGTTTTTT
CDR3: CASSPDRGGAGELFF

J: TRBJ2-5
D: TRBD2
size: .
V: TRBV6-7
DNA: TGTGCCAGCAGTTACTGTCTAGCGGGAGGGCCGGTAGACGAAGAGACCCAGTACTTC
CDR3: CASSYCLAGGPVDEETQYF

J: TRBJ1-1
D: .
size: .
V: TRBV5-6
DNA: TGTGCCAGCAGCCCCCAGGTGGGGTGGGGTGTGAACACTGAAGCTTTCTTT
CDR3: CASSPQVGWGVNTEAFF

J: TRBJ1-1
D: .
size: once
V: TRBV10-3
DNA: TGTGCCACCGAGGGAGACTTAAACACTGAAGCTTTCTTT
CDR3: CATEGDLNTEAFF

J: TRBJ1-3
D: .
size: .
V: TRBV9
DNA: TGTGCCAGCAGCGCAACCCAGAGCTCTGGAAACACCATATATTTT
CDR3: CASSATQSSGNTIYF

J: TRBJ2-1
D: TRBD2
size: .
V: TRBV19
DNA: TGTGCCAGTAGGAGTAGCGGGGGGGCCCTAAATGAGCAGTTCTTC
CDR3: CASRSSGGALNEQFF

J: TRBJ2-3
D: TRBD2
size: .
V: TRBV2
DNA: TGTGCCAGCAGGGCACTAGCGGCCCCTGTAGATACGCAGTATTTT
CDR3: CASRALAAPVDTQYF

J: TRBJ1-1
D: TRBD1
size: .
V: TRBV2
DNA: TGTGCCAGCAGGGGCCAGGGGGACACTGAAGCTTTCTTT
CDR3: CASRGQGDTEAFF

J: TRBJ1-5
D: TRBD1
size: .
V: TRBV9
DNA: TGTGCCAGCAGCGGGGGACAGCCAGATCAGCCCCAGCATTTT
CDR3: CASSGGQPDQPQHF

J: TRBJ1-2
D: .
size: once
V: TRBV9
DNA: TGTGCCAGCAGCCTCCAGACAGAGAACTATGGCTACACCTTC
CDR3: CASSLQTENYGYTF

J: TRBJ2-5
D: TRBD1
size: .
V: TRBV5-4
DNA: TGTGCCAGCACCCAGGGACAGGGGGCTGAGACCCAGTACTTC
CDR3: CASTQGQGAETQYF

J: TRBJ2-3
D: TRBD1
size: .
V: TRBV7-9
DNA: TGTGCCAGCAGCACCCGACAGGGTCCCCTAGGCACAGATACGCAGTATTTT
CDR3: CASSTRQGPLGTDTQYF

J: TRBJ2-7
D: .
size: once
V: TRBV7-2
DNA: TGTGCCAGCAGCTTAGTAGGGGGAAAGCAGTACTTC
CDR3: CASSLVGGKQYF

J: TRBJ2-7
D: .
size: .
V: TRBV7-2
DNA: TGTGCCAGCAGCCCCGGTGGCGGGCCTTACGAGCAGTACTTC
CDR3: CASSPGGGPYEQYF

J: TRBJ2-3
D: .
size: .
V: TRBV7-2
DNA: TGTGCCAGCAGCTCAACACAGGGACGGGATACGCAGTATTTT
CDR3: CASSSTQGRDTQYF

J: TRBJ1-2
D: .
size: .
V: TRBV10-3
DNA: TGTGCCATCCCCACCTCTGCCCCCGCGGATGGCTACACCTTC
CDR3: CAIPTSAPADGYTF

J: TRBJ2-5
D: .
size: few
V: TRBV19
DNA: TGTGCCGCGAGGGGGGACAAAGAGACCCAGTACTTC
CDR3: CAARGDKETQYF

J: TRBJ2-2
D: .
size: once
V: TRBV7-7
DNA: TGTGCTAGCAGCCCAAACCCCCCTGGGACCAACACCGGGGAGCTGTTTTTT
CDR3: CASSPNPPGTNTGELFF

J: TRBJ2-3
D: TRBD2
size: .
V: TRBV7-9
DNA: TGTGCCAGCAGCCCCGGACTAGCGGAGCCATCAGATACGCAGTATTTT
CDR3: CASSPGLAEPSDTQYF

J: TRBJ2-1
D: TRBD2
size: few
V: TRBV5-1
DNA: TGCGCCAGCAGCTTGATCGCTAGCGGGGGTTCTGAGCAGTTCTTC
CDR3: CASSLIASGGSEQFF

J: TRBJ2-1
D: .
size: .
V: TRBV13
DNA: TGTGCCAGCAGCTCGGGGGGCGGCGGCAATGAGCAGTTCTTC
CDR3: CASSSGGGGNEQFF

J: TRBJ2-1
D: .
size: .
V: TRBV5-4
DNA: TGTGCCAGCAGCTTGGGTGGCGGGGGCGTGTACAATGAGCAGTTCTTC
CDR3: CASSLGGGGVYNEQFF

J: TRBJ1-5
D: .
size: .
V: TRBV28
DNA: TGTGCCAGCACTCCCCCCGGGACCTTCAATCAGCCCCAGCATTTT
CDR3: CASTPPGTFNQPQHF

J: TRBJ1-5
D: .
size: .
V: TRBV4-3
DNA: TGCGCCAGCAGCCAATCCAGGGGTCAGCCCCAGCATTTT
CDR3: CASSQSRGQPQHF

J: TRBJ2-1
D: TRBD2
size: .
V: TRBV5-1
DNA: TGCGCCAGCAGCTTGGGGACTAGCGGGTCGTATAATGAGCAGTTCTTC
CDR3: CASSLGTSGSYNEQFF

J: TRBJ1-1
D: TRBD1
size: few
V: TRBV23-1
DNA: TGCGCCAGCAGTCCCGAACCACAGGGGGCGAGAACTGAAGCTTTCTTT
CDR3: CASSPEPQGARTEAFF

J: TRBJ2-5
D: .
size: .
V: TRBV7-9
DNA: TGTGCCAGCAGCCCCCCCCGAACCAAAGAGACCCAGTACTTC
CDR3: CASSPPRTKETQYF

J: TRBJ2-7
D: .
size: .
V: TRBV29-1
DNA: TGCAGCGTTGCAGGCAACCTGGGGGCTTCCTACGAGCAGTACTTC
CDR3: CSVAGNLGASYEQYF

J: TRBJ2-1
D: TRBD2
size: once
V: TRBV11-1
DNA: TGTGCCAGCAGCTTAAAGCGGGAGGGCCACAATGAGCAGTTCTTC
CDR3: CASSLKREGHNEQFF

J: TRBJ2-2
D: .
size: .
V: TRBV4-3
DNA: TGCGCCAGCAGCCAAGATCGGGCTAGCAGGAACACCGGGGAGCTGTTTTTT
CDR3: CASSQDRASRNTGELFF

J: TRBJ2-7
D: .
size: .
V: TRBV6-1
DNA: TGTGCCAGCAGTGAAGTGGGCAGGGCCTACGAGCAGTACTTC
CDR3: CASSEVGRAYEQYF